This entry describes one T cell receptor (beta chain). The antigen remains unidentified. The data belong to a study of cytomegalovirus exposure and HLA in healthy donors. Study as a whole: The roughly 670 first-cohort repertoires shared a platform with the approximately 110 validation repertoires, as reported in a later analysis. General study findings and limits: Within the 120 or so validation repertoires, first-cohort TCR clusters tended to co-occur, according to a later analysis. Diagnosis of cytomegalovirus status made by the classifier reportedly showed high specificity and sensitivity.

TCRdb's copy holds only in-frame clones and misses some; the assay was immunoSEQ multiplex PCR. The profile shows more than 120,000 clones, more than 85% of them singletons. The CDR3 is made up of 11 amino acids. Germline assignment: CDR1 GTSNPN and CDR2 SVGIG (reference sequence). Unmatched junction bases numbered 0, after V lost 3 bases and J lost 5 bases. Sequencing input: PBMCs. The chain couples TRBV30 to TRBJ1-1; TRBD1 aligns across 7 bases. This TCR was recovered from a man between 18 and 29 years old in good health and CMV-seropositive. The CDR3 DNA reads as TGTGCCTGGAGGACAGGGACTGAAGCTTTCTTT. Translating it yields CAWRTGTEAFF.